The following is a T cell receptor (beta chain) sequence with its context. During active infection, Seattle patients enrolled and were then monitored through disease. Trimming cost V 3 bases and J 9 bases, with 6 bases left between them. CDR3 length equals 11 residues. The germline CDR1 and CDR2 sequences are ENHRY and SYGVKD. This sample is part of a study of blood T cell repertoires in COVID-19. Study summary: The United States, Italy and Spain supplied acute and convalescent COVID-19 samples. T cells, B-cell-depleted T cells, or PBMCs supplied cDNA or gDNA.

As processed by the authors: Amplified reference gene primers provided the basis for estimating nucleated cell counts. Sequenced by immunoSEQ multiplex PCR; TCRdb stores in-frame clones only, minus some. V, J and clone size reflect that table, while D and trimming were determined from the DNA. The data contain some 220,000 clones, around 90% of them singletons. This sequence was found in a man under 40 with COVID-19, enrolled during active disease. The chain carries TRBV10-3 and TRBJ2-1; D unresolved. Specimen: peripheral blood. The CDR3 sequence is CAISDSLEQFF. The DNA of the CDR3 is TGTGCCATCAGTGACAGTCTTGAGCAGTTCTTC.